This TCR beta chain was captured in a study of T cell responses to AZD1222 COVID-19 vaccine. Study conclusions and caveats: In the spike-specific TCR repertoire, nearly half reportedly target unmutated variant regions. White British donors predominated, females outnumbered males, and clonal diversity was possibly underestimated. It was only 6 or 7 AZD1222 recipients who were seropositive at baseline. In all cases, repertoires were sampled only after the peak T cell response.

Some clones are missing from TCRdb's copy, which holds only in-frame ones; the method was immunoSEQ multiplex PCR. Of tens of thousands of clones in the sample, roughly 88% are singletons; the top ten hold around 5.1%. This clone came up a few times. Its antigen is unidentified. The CDR3 contains 14 residues. Germline trimming cut 0 bases from V and 4 bases from J; bases unmatched to any gene: 3. Germline V gives CDR1 SQVTM, CDR2 ANQGSEA. The source of this sequence is an adult in good health. This chain links TRBV29-1 with TRBJ1-2; 9 bases fit TRBD1. Sequencing was performed on peripheral blood, taken on day 0 of MenACWY control vaccination. The CDR3 sequence is CSVEEGTGTYGYTF. CDR3 sequence (DNA): TGCAGCGTTGAAGAAGGGACAGGGACCTATGGCTACACCTTC.